A selection of T cell receptor beta chains follows, all from one sample in a study of response to subunit inactivated influenza vaccine. TCRdb reprocessed the RT-PCR reads via MiXCR and lists one record per CDR3 protein. The repertoire holds about 800,000 distinct CDR3 sequences, with roughly 20% as singletons. This sample comprised PBMCs from blood, obtained 4 to 6 days after vaccination. The origin of the receptors is a middle-aged man who received an inactivated influenza vaccine. The CDR3 runs from the conserved cysteine through the conserved F or W. The D gene is left open where the match is weak. Clone size is given for some rows only: seen once, a few or many times, or a class if the clone is expanded.

CDR3nt,CDR3aa,v_gene,j_gene,d_gene,abundance
TGTGCCAGCAGTATGGGACTATCCAGCACAGATACGCAGTATTTT,CASSMGLSSTDTQYF,TRBV2,TRBJ2-3,TRBD2,few
TGTGCCAGCAGTTACTCGATATCTAGCGGGAGCGTCAATGAGCAGTTCTTC,CASSYSISSGSVNEQFF,TRBV6-5,TRBJ2-1,TRBD2,few
TGTGCCGCCACTAGCGGGGGTAGTACCGGGGAGCTGTTTTTT,CAATSGGSTGELFF,TRBV19,TRBJ2-2,TRBD2,-
TGTGCCAGCAGCTTCGTAGGAGGGTTGGAAGCTTTCTTT,CASSFVGGLEAFF,TRBV5-5,TRBJ1-1,-,-
TGCGCCAGCAGCCAACTCGCCAGCAACACCATATATTTT,CASSQLASNTIYF,TRBV4-1,TRBJ1-3,-,-
TGTGCCAGCGGGGGTATGAACACTGAAGCTTTCTTT,CASGGMNTEAFF,TRBV12-3/TRBV12-4,TRBJ1-1,-,many
TGCGCCAGCAGCCCCCGAACCTACACTGAAGCTTTCTTT,CASSPRTYTEAFF,TRBV5-1,TRBJ1-1,-,-
TGTGCCAGCAGTGACTCACCTAGCGGGAGCGGTGAGCAGTTCTTC,CASSDSPSGSGEQFF,TRBV6-4,TRBJ2-1,TRBD2,few
TGTGCCTGGGGACAGGTTGGGGGAGATACGCAGTATTTT,CAWGQVGGDTQYF,TRBV30,TRBJ2-3,TRBD1,-
TGTGCCAGCAGCTTATCCTTCGGGGTACCAAAAGAGACCCAGTACTTC,CASSLSFGVPKETQYF,TRBV7-2,TRBJ2-5,-,-
TGTGCCAGCAGCTTCTCAGGGGGCACCGGGGAGCTGTTTTTT,CASSFSGGTGELFF,TRBV7-2,TRBJ2-2,TRBD1,-
TGCGCCAGCAGCCAAGGGCTCGTGGCAGCCGGTGAAGCTTTCTTT,CASSQGLVAAGEAFF,TRBV4-1,TRBJ1-1,-,-